The 23 T cell receptor beta chains below all came from one sample that was sequenced in a study of shared clonotypes between healthy human individuals. CD45RO-negative, CCR7-selected cells formed the naive CD8 fraction, which excluded terminally differentiated effector memory CD45RA+ cells. TCRdb keeps only in-frame clones here, not all; method: immunoSEQ multiplex PCR. The sample consists of around 1,900,000 clones, approximately 92% of them appearing once. The sample comprised naive CD8+ T cells from PBMCs. The receptors shown here come from a man aged 18-30 years in good health. Some clones in this sample may be carry-over from other donors' samples.

This clone was detected only once. At one end, the junction sequence differs from germline, possibly due to a read error. J is TRBJ1-1 and V is TRBV28; 8 bases are shared with TRBD1. The germline gives CDR1 MDHEN, CDR2 SYDVKM. The CDR3 is 14 residues long. CDR3 amino acids: CARSWTGQNTEAFF. CDR3 sequence (DNA): TGTGCCAGAAGTTGGACAGGGCAAAACACTGAAGCTTTCTTT.

V usage is TRBV5-3 and J usage is TRBJ2-1; 9 bases fit TRBD2. TRBV5-3 is filed as an ORF, its function uncertain. V gave up 0 bases and J gave up 5 bases; unmatched junction bases: 6. This CDR3 is built from 16 residues. CDR3 DNA sequence: TGTGCCAGAAGCTTGGCCGGGCTAGCGGGAAACAATGAGCAGTTCTTC. Amino acid sequence: CARSLAGLAGNNEQFF.

The chain joins TRBV15 to TRBJ2-1; D is tentatively TRBD1 or TRBD2 (5 bases each). This CDR3 spans 15 amino acids. V lost 0 bases to trimming and J lost 7 bases, with 13 bases between them. Looked up from germline, CDR1 is LNHNV and CDR2 is YYDKDF (reference sequence). CDR3: CATSRELGTENEQFF. The CDR3 DNA is TGTGCCACCAGCAGAGAACTGGGGACCGAGAATGAGCAGTTCTTC.

The V and J genes are TRBV27 and TRBJ2-7; 8 positions agree with TRBD2. With 0 bases clipped from V and 7 bases from J, the junction kept 17 bases outside the gene matches. The CDR3 sequence is 18 residues long. Germline V gene lookup returns CDR1 MNHEY and CDR2 SMNVEV (reference sequence). This CDR3 is CASSLSPGRGLGVSEQYF. CDR3 DNA sequence: TGTGCCAGCAGTTTATCACCCGGCCGGGGACTAGGAGTAAGTGAGCAGTACTTC.

The gene calls are TRBV19 and TRBJ2-5; TRBD2 matches at 8 bases. Per the germline V gene, CDR1 is LNHDA and CDR2 is SQIVND (reference sequence). The length of the CDR3 is 18 residues. J lost 5 bases, V lost 3 bases, and 17 bases had no gene match. The CDR3 region is CASSILGAAGGQSETQYF. Written as DNA, the CDR3 is TGTGCCAGTAGTATTTTGGGAGCGGCGGGAGGCCAGTCGGAGACCCAGTACTTC.

The chain employs TRBV7-9 and TRBJ2-7; D is unclear. CDR3 size: 15 residues. V was clipped by 5 bases and J by 0 bases, with 14 bases between them. Germline V gene lookup returns CDR1 SEHNR and CDR2 FQNEAQ (reference sequence). The CDR3 region is CASSPGGRSSYEQYF. CDR3 DNA sequence: TGTGCCAGCAGCCCCGGTGGACGGAGCTCCTACGAGCAGTACTTC.

J is TRBJ2-7 and V is TRBV7-8; 10 nucleotides line up with TRBD2. The CDR3 has 15 amino acids. The ends lost 2 bases at V and 7 bases at J; junction bases unmatched: 8. CDR1 and CDR2 from the germline V gene are SGHVS and FQNEAQ. The CDR3 DNA follows: TGTGCCAGCAGCTTATCTCCTAGCGGGAGTAGTGAGCAGTACTTC. It translates to CASSLSPSGSSEQYF.

This clone was observed once. This chain links TRBV10-1 with TRBJ2-1; 11 positions match TRBD1. Germline CDR1 reads WNHNN; CDR2 reads SYGVQD (reference sequence). V was pared by 6 bases and J by 7 bases, with 5 bases of the junction left unmatched. The CDR3 totals 14 residues. CDR3 bases: TGCGCCAGCAGCAGGACAGGGGGCCCTAATGAGCAGTTCTTC. Protein: CASSRTGGPNEQFF.

The rearrangement uses TRBV5-6 and TRBJ1-2, with 7 bases identical to TRBD1. The trim removed 1 base at V and 6 bases at J, leaving 6 bases unmatched. The CDR3 is 14 amino acids. CDR1 is SGHDT and CDR2 is YYEEEE in the germline V gene. The CDR3 here is CASSLRPGGHGYTF. In nucleotides, the CDR3 is TGTGCCAGCAGCTTGCGGCCAGGGGGTCATGGCTACACCTTC.

The V call is TRBV9, the J call TRBJ2-2; 9 bases align to TRBD2. Germline CDR1 reads SGDLS; CDR2 reads YYNGEE. With V trimmed by 3 bases and J by 2 bases, 11 bases remained unmatched. This CDR3 is built from 18 residues. DNA of the CDR3: TGTGCCAGCAGCGATCGGCCCGCGGGAGGGCTAAACACCGGGGAGCTGTTTTTT. It codes for CASSDRPAGGLNTGELFF. The full variable domain, in which reference TRBV9 and TRBJ2-2 provide the parts outside the CDR3, is DSGVTQTPKHLITATGQRVTLRCSPRSGDLSVYWYQQSLDQGLQFLIQYYNGEERAKGNILERFSAQQFPDLHSELNLSSLELGDSALYFCASSDRPAGGLNTGELFFGEGSRLTVL.

V is TRBV28 and J is TRBJ2-4, with D possibly TRBD1 on 5 matching bases. Trimming stripped 2 bases from V and 4 bases from J, with 9 bases between. Germline values: CDR1 MDHEN, CDR2 SYDVKM. This CDR3 spans 14 amino acids. In DNA form, the CDR3 reads TGTGCCAGCAGTTTAAGGGGCTCGAAAAACATTCAGTACTTC. Translating gives CASSLRGSKNIQYF.

This rearrangement joins TRBV15 to TRBJ2-3; D uncertain. The CDR3 runs 15 residues. The germline V gene has CDR1 LNHNV and CDR2 YYDKDF (reference sequence). Trimming left V 3 bases short and J 6 bases short, with 16 bases between. The CDR3 DNA reads TGTGCCACCAGCAGGGTAAGAAGCGTGTCCGATACGCAGTATTTT. It translates to CATSRVRSVSDTQYF.

The rearrangement joins TRBV9 to TRBJ2-3; a possible D gene is TRBD2 (5 bases). The CDR3 sequence is 16 residues long. CDR1 is SGDLS and CDR2 is YYNGEE in the germline V gene. Trimming removed 0 bases at V and 2 bases at J, with 13 bases between. DNA for the CDR3: TGTGCCAGCAGCGTAGGAGGAGGCGGCAACACAGATACGCAGTATTTT. It encodes CASSVGGGGNTDTQYF.

V usage is TRBV7-9 and J usage is TRBJ2-2; 13 nucleotides line up with TRBD2. The CDR3 has 18 residues. The germline gives CDR1 SEHNR, CDR2 FQNEAQ (reference sequence). J lost 1 base, V lost 1 base, and 3 bases had no gene match. The CDR3 DNA reads as TGTGCCAGCAGCTTAGTGTGGACTAGCGGGAGGAACACCGGGGAGCTGTTTTTT. Amino acid sequence: CASSLVWTSGRNTGELFF. Looking up the rest from reference TRBV7-9 and TRBJ2-2 gives the full variable domain: DTGVSQNPRHKITKRGQNVTFRCDPISEHNRLYWYRQTLGQGPEFLTYFQNEAQLEKSRLLSDRFSAERPKGSFSTLEIQRTEQGDSAMYLCASSLVWTSGRNTGELFFGEGSRLTVL.

This chain uses TRBV6-6 with TRBJ1-1; a weak D match, TRBD1 (6 bases). The CDR3 is 15 amino acids. Germline V gene sequence: CDR1 MNHNY, CDR2 SVGAGI (reference sequence). V was pared by 3 bases and J by 5 bases, with 16 bases between. This chain's CDR3 is CASSYFRGLGTEAFF. CDR3 DNA sequence: TGTGCCAGCAGTTATTTCAGGGGACTGGGGACTGAAGCTTTCTTT.

The rearrangement joins TRBV19 to TRBJ1-1; possible D gene TRBD1, 6 bases. Trimming stripped 5 bases from V and 3 bases from J, with 13 bases between. The CDR3 is 14 amino acids. Germline-derived CDR1 and CDR2 are LNHDA and SQIVND (reference sequence). DNA of the CDR3: TGTGCCAGTAGTTGGAGAGCAGGGGACACTGAAGCTTTCTTT. This encodes CASSWRAGDTEAFF.

This sequence joins TRBV6-5 and TRBJ1-1; no definite D call. V was pared by 4 bases and J by 8 bases, with 17 bases between. CDR1 MNHEY and CDR2 SVGAGI come from the germline V gene. The CDR3 runs 14 residues. In DNA form, the CDR3 reads TGTGCCAGCAGTTCCCCCCCAACTAGCCCCGAAGCTTTCTTT. It specifies CASSSPPTSPEAFF.

V usage is TRBV7-8 and J usage is TRBJ2-3, with no clear D. The CDR3 spans 13 residues. V gave up 5 bases and J gave up 4 bases, with 10 bases separating them. Germline assignment: CDR1 SGHVS and CDR2 FQNEAQ. The CDR3 reads CASSPESADTQYF. The CDR3 nucleotides read TGTGCCAGCAGCCCTGAATCCGCAGATACGCAGTATTTT.

This chain joins TRBV14 and TRBJ1-2; D is possibly TRBD1 (6 bases). The CDR3 spans 17 residues. Between the trimmed V and J ends, which lost 4 bases and 2 bases, there was a span of 20 bases. CDR1 is SGHDN and CDR2 is FVKESK in the germline V gene. The CDR3 loop reads CASSPGAGINLNYGYTF. CDR3 nucleotides: TGTGCCAGCAGCCCGGGGGCAGGGATAAACCTCAACTATGGCTACACCTTC.

Concerning this clone itself: Other DNA sequences in this sample translate to the same CDR3. V usage is TRBV19 and J usage is TRBJ2-1; D uncertain. Between the trimmed V and J ends, which lost 3 bases and 3 bases, there was a span of 6 bases. The CDR3 totals 13 residues. Germline CDR1 reads LNHDA; CDR2 reads SQIVND (reference sequence). This CDR3 is CASSIDLYNEQFF. The DNA for the CDR3 is TGTGCCAGTAGTATCGACCTCTACAATGAGCAGTTCTTC.

The rearrangement links TRBV7-2 to TRBJ2-1; D is uncertain. CDR3 length: 15 residues. Trimming pared 4 bases from V and 0 bases from J, leaving 10 bases between. Germline V gives CDR1 SGHTA, CDR2 FQGNSA. CDR3 sequence reads: CASSSRADSYNEQFF. CDR3 nucleotide sequence: TGTGCCAGCAGCTCACGGGCGGACTCCTACAATGAGCAGTTCTTC.

This sequence joins TRBV27 and TRBJ1-1; no definite D call. V gave up 6 bases and J gave up 0 bases, with 8 bases separating them. CDR1 and CDR2 from the germline V gene are MNHEY and SMNVEV (reference sequence). There are 13 residues in the CDR3. Here the CDR3 DNA reads TGTGCCAGCAGGATAGGGATGAACACTGAAGCTTTCTTT. It yields the protein CASRIGMNTEAFF.

The chain carries TRBV27 and TRBJ2-7; TRBD1 might be the D (6 bases). Germline CDR1 reads MNHEY; CDR2 reads SMNVEV (reference sequence). With 4 bases removed from V and 0 bases from J, the gap between germline ends came to 13 bases. The CDR3 extends over 15 amino acids. The CDR3: CASSSIGQRSYEQYF. Here the CDR3 DNA reads TGTGCCAGCAGTTCAATCGGACAGCGCTCCTACGAGCAGTACTTC.